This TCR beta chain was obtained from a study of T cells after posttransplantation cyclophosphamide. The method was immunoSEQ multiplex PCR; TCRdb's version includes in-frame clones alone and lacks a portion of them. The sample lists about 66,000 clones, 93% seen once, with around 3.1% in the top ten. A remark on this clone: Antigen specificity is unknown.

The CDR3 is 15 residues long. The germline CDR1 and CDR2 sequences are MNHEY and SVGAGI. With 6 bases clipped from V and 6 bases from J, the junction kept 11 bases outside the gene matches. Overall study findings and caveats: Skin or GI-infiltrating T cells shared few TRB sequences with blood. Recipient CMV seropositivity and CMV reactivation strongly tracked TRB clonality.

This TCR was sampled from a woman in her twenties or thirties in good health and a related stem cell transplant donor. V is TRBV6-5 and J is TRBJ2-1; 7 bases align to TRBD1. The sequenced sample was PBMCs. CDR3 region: CASRPPVTGSNEQFF. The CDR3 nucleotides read TGTGCCAGCAGGCCCCCGGTGACAGGGAGCAATGAGCAGTTCTTC.